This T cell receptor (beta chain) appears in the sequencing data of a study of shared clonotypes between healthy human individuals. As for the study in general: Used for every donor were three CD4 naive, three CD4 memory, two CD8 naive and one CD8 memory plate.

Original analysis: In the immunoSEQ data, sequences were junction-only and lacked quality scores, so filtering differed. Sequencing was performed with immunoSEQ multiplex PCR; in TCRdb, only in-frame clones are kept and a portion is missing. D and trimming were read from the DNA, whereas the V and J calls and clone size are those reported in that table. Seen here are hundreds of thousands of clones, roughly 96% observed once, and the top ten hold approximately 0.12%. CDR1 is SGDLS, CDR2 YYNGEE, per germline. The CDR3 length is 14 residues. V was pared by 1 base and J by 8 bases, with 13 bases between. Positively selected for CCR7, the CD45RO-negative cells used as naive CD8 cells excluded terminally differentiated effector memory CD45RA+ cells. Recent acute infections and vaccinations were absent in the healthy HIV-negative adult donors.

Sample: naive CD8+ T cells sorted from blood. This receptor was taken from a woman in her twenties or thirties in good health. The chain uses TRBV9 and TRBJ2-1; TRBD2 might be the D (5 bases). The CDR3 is CASSVWGSVDEQFF. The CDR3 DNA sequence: TGTGCCAGCAGCGTATGGGGTAGCGTGGATGAGCAGTTCTTC.